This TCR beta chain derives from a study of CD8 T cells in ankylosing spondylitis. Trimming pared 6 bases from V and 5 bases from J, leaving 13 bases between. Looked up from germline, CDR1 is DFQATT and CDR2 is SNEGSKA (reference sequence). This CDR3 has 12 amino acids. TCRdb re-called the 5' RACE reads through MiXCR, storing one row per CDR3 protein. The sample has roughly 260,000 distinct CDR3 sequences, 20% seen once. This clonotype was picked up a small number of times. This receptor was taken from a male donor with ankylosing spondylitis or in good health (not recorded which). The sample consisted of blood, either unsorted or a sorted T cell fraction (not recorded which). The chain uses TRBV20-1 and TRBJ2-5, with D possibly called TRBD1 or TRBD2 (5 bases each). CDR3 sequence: CSALTWGETQYF. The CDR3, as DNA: TGCAGTGCCCTTACTTGGGGGGAGACCCAGTACTTC.